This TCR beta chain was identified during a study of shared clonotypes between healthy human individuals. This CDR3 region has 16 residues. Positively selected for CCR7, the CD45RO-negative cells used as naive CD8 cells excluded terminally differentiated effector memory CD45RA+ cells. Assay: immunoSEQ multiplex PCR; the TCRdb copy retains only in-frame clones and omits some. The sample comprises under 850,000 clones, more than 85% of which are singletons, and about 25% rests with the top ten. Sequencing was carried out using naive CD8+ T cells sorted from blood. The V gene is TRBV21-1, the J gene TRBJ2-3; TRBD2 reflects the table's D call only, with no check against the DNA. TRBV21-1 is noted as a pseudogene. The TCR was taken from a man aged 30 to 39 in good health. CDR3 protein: CASSKIGGPRGDTQYF. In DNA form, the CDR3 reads TGTGCCAGCAGCAAAATCGGAGGCCCCCGGGGAGATACGCAGTATTTT.